This passage covers 30 T cell receptor beta chains from one sample sequenced in a study of CD8+ T cells in alopecia areata. It was cDNA, reverse transcribed from extracted RNA, that served as the sequencing template. Clones were sequenced by immunoSEQ multiplex PCR, and TCRdb holds only the in-frame ones, with some missing. The repertoire holds 150,000 to 200,000 clones, with around 57% as singletons. The sample consisted of CD4+ T cells sorted from blood. Receptors were obtained from a human donor in good health.

This clone appeared once. The J gene is TRBJ1-2, the V gene TRBV6-5, with D perhaps TRBD1 (6 bases). The germline CDR1 and CDR2 sequences are MNHEY and SVGAGI. The CDR3 is 14 residues long. With 5 bases removed from V and 4 bases from J, the gap between germline ends came to 14 bases. CDR3 nucleotides: TGTGCCAGCAGTGCCGACAGGAGGGTCTATGGCTACACCTTC. Amino acids: CASSADRRVYGYTF.

The chain's CDR3 is CASSRQGRGGELFF. The CDR3 nucleotides are TGTGCCAGCAGCAGACAGGGGAGAGGCGGGGAGCTGTTTTTT. The chain has TRBV11-2 and TRBJ2-2; 8 bases map to TRBD1. The CDR3 loop spans 14 amino acids. V shed 5 bases and J 7 bases; nucleotides not matched to a gene: 6. CDR1 SGHAT and CDR2 FQNNGV come from the germline V gene.

CDR3 residues: CASSRVSGTTDTQYF. The CDR3 DNA follows: TGTGCCAGCAGCAGGGTTAGCGGGACTACAGATACGCAGTATTTT. This chain connects TRBV2 to TRBJ2-3; 8 bases are a match to TRBD2. This CDR3 comprises 15 residues. V shed 6 bases and J 3 bases; nucleotides not matched to a gene: 8. Per the germline V gene, CDR1 is SNHLY and CDR2 is FYNNEI.

The chain has TRBV6-1 and TRBJ1-5; a weak D match, TRBD1 (5 bases). The CDR3 has 15 residues. Germline V lookup: CDR1 MNHNS, CDR2 SASEGT. The germline V and J ends were trimmed by 0 bases and 3 bases, with 9 bases remaining between them. In DNA form, the CDR3 reads TGTGCCAGCAGTGAAGCGGGAGGGGTCAATCAGCCCCAGCATTTT. Amino acids: CASSEAGGVNQPQHF.

This chain joins TRBV29-1 and TRBJ2-3, with no clear D. Germline V gene sequence: CDR1 SQVTM, CDR2 ANQGSEA. CDR3 length: 13 amino acids. V was cut by 0 bases and J by 2 bases, with 6 bases left in between. CDR3 sequence: CSVEEGPTDTQYF. The CDR3 coding sequence is TGCAGCGTTGAAGAAGGGCCCACAGATACGCAGTATTTT.

This clone was recorded a few times. This rearrangement joins TRBV11-2 to TRBJ1-2; TRBD1 might be the D (6 bases). The CDR3 has 15 amino acids. V was cut by 4 bases and J by 0 bases, with 12 bases left in between. Germline CDR1 is SGHAT and CDR2 is FQNNGV. As DNA, the CDR3 is TGTGCCAGCAGCTCGACAGGAGCCGCTAACTATGGCTACACCTTC. Translation gives CASSSTGAANYGYTF. The full variable domain, with the rest looked up from reference TRBV11-2 and TRBJ1-2, is EAGVAQSPRYKIIEKRQSVAFWCNPISGHATLYWYQQILGQGPKLLIQFQNNGVVDDSQLPKDRFSAERLKGVDSTLKIQPAKLEDSAVYLCASSSTGAANYGYTFGSGTRLTVV.

This chain links TRBV7-9 with TRBJ2-7; D gene uncertain. The germline CDR1 and CDR2 sequences are SEHNR and FQNEAQ (reference sequence). V lost 4 bases and J lost 2, with 6 bases in between. The CDR3 loop spans 12 amino acids. CDR3 DNA sequence: TGTGCCAGCAGCTCCGTAACCTACGAGCAGTACTTC. Translating gives CASSSVTYEQYF.

The gene calls are TRBV18 and TRBJ2-3, with 7 bases fitting TRBD2. From germline, CDR1 is KGHSH and CDR2 LQKENI. The CDR3 sequence is 15 residues long. Trimming removed 2 bases from V and 4 bases from J; junction bases left unmatched: 6. The CDR3 loop is CASSPSGTVPDTQYF. The CDR3 nucleotides are TGTGCCAGCTCACCAAGCGGGACGGTCCCAGATACGCAGTATTTT.

The J gene is TRBJ2-2, the V gene TRBV5-1; D not certain. The CDR3 is 11 residues long. V shed 8 bases and J shed 1 base, with 3 bases lying between them. The V gene's germline CDR1 is SGHRS and CDR2 YFSETQ. In DNA form, the CDR3 reads TGCGCCAGTAGGAACACCGGGGAGCTGTTTTTT. Protein: CASRNTGELFF. Complete variable domain (other parts from reference TRBV5-1 and TRBJ2-2): KAGVTQTPRYLIKTRGQQVTLSCSPISGHRSVSWYQQTPGQGLQFLFEYFSETQRNKGNFPGRFSGRQFSNSRSEMNVSTLELGDSALYLCASRNTGELFFGEGSRLTVL.

This chain uses TRBV15 with TRBJ2-3; D gene unclear. Germline-derived CDR1 and CDR2 are LNHNV and YYDKDF (reference sequence). This CDR3 has 13 amino acids. The V and J ends lost 0 bases and 2 bases respectively, with 3 bases between them. The CDR3 DNA follows: TGTGCCACCAGCAGAGATACCACAGATACGCAGTATTTT. Translated: CATSRDTTDTQYF. Full variable domain (remainder filled in from reference TRBV15 and TRBJ2-3): DAMVIQNPRYQVTQFGKPVTLSCSQTLNHNVMYWYQQKSSQAPKLLFHYYDKDFNNEADTPDNFQSRRPNTSFCFLDIRSPGLGDTAMYLCATSRDTTDTQYFGPGTRLTVL.

The table lists this clone with a few counts. The V call is TRBV7-3, the J call TRBJ2-6; TRBD1 matches 8 bases. Looked up from germline, CDR1 is SGHTA and CDR2 is FQGTGA. Losses at the gene ends were 2 bases for V and 0 bases for J; bases not matched to a gene: 6. The CDR3 has 18 amino acids. The CDR3 spells CASSLVRQGNSGANVLTF. CDR3 nucleotide sequence: TGTGCCAGCAGCTTAGTAAGACAGGGGAACTCTGGGGCCAACGTCCTGACTTTC.

This clone was detected once. The chain carries TRBV29-1 and TRBJ1-4; D not certain. V lost 4 bases and J 5 bases, leaving 2 bases between the germline ends. Germline V CDR1 and CDR2: SQVTM, ANQGSEA. The CDR3 contains 10 residues. The CDR3 nucleotides read TGCAGCGTTGGGAATGAAAAACTGTTTTTT. It codes for CSVGNEKLFF.

This clone was seen only once. This chain connects TRBV25-1 to TRBJ1-1; D remains unclear. The CDR3 totals 12 residues. Per the germline V gene, CDR1 is MGHDK and CDR2 is SYGVNS. V was trimmed by 1 base and J by 11 bases, leaving 11 bases between them. The CDR3 sequence is CASSESGPTAFF. CDR3 nucleotide sequence: TGTGCCAGCAGTGAATCCGGGCCGACGGCTTTCTTT.

The gene calls are TRBV18 and TRBJ2-5; no clear D gene. The germline V gene has CDR1 KGHSH and CDR2 LQKENI. The CDR3 loop spans 13 amino acids. The V end was cut by 3 bases, the J end by 4 bases, with 9 bases between. CDR3 sequence: CASSPSTGETQYF. DNA of the CDR3: TGTGCCAGCTCACCGTCGACGGGAGAGACCCAGTACTTC.

V gene TRBV27 combines with J gene TRBJ2-1; D gene ambiguous. Trimming shortened V by 3 bases and J by 5 bases, and 14 bases separated the two germline ends. The CDR3 runs to 15 residues. Looked up from germline, CDR1 is MNHEY and CDR2 is SMNVEV (reference sequence). CDR3 in amino acids: CASSFSWAVNNEQFF. CDR3 in DNA: TGTGCCAGCAGTTTTAGTTGGGCGGTGAACAATGAGCAGTTCTTC.

The V gene is TRBV10-3, the J gene TRBJ2-1, with TRBD2 matching over 7 bases. CDR3 length: 14 residues. The J segment lost 9 bases and the V segment lost 3 bases, leaving 8 bases of the junction unmatched. CDR1 is ENHRY, CDR2 SYGVKD, per germline. DNA of the CDR3: TGTGCCATCAGTGATTGGGGTAGCGGGCTTGAGCAGTTCTTC. Translated: CAISDWGSGLEQFF.

This chain joins TRBV30 and TRBJ1-2, with D uncertain. Between the trimmed V and J ends, which lost 3 bases and 4 bases, there was a span of 18 bases. The CDR3 sequence is 15 residues long. Germline assignment: CDR1 GTSNPN and CDR2 SVGIG (reference sequence). For the CDR3, the DNA is TGTGCCTGGAGCCTGACTTCTCAGCGTCTCTATGGCTACACCTTC. Translated: CAWSLTSQRLYGYTF.

The CDR3 loop reads CASSPSQGSHQPQHF. CDR3 coding DNA: TGTGCCAGCAGCCCGTCTCAGGGGAGTCATCAGCCCCAGCATTTT. The gene calls are TRBV28 and TRBJ1-5, with D possibly matching TRBD1 (6 bases). Trimming left V 6 bases short and J 5 bases short, with 17 bases between. CDR3 length: 15 residues. CDR1 and CDR2 from the germline V gene are MDHEN and SYDVKM.

This chain links TRBV11-2 with TRBJ2-7, with 9 bases identical to TRBD1. Trimming removed 1 base from V and 3 bases from J; junction bases left unmatched: 7. CDR3 length: 16 amino acids. Germline lookup yields CDR1 SGHAT and CDR2 FQNNGV. CDR3 sequence (DNA): TGTGCCAGCAGCTTAGGGTCCGAGACAGGGGGCTACGAGCAGTACTTC. This translates into CASSLGSETGGYEQYF.

The chain couples TRBV2 to TRBJ2-7; no reliable D call. V was shortened by 4 bases and J by 2 bases, with 9 bases between the two germline ends. Germline V gene lookup returns CDR1 SNHLY and CDR2 FYNNEI. This CDR3 is 13 amino acids long. The CDR3 region is CASSGDMTYEQYF. CDR3 nucleotides: TGTGCCAGCAGTGGAGATATGACCTACGAGCAGTACTTC.

About this clone: Compared with germline, one end of the junction differs, possibly owing to a read error. The chain is built from TRBV30 and TRBJ2-6, with unresolved D. Germline V CDR1 and CDR2: GTSNPN, SVGIG (reference sequence). The CDR3 is 13 residues long. The CDR3 sequence: CASSGSGANVLTF. The CDR3 DNA reads as TGTGCCTCGAGTGGCTCTGGGGCCAACGTCCTGACTTTC.

This chain uses TRBV18 with TRBJ2-3, with D possibly matching TRBD1 (5 bases). Germline V lookup: CDR1 KGHSH, CDR2 LQKENI. V shed 4 bases and J shed 1 base, with 9 bases lying between them. The CDR3 runs 14 residues. CDR3 amino acids: CASSQTARTDTQYF. The CDR3 DNA sequence: TGTGCCAGCTCACAGACAGCCCGCACAGATACGCAGTATTTT.

The V call is TRBV25-1, the J call TRBJ2-7; weak D call: TRBD2 (5 bases). Germline V gene sequence: CDR1 MGHDK, CDR2 SYGVNS. The CDR3 contains 14 residues. V shed 6 bases and J shed 1 base, with 13 bases lying between them. CDR3: CASRGGGASYEQYF. The CDR3 nucleotides read TGTGCCAGCAGGGGCGGAGGAGCGTCCTACGAGCAGTACTTC.

The chain carries TRBV10-3 and TRBJ2-3; 7 bases match TRBD2. In germline, CDR1 is ENHRY, CDR2 SYGVKD. The CDR3 is 17 amino acids. Germline trimming cut 11 bases from V and 3 bases from J; bases unmatched to any gene: 20. The DNA for the CDR3 is TGTGCCGTACGAAGTGTATTTATGCGGGAGAGTACAGATACGCAGTATTTT. Translation gives CAVRSVFMRESTDTQYF.

The chain uses TRBV7-2 and TRBJ1-4, with 7 bases fitting TRBD1. The CDR3 runs to 14 residues. The ends lost 4 bases at V and 3 bases at J; junction bases unmatched: 2. Germline loops: CDR1 SGHTA, CDR2 FQGNSA. In DNA form, the CDR3 reads TGTGCCAGCAGCTCGACAGGGCCTAATGAAAAACTGTTTTTT. Translated: CASSSTGPNEKLFF.

Only a few counts were recorded for this clone. The chain recombines TRBV29-1 with TRBJ2-2, with D perhaps TRBD1 or TRBD2 (5 bases each). The CDR3 consists of 13 residues. Germline assignment: CDR1 SQVTM and CDR2 ANQGSEA. V dropped 7 bases and J dropped 4 bases, with 13 bases sitting between them. DNA for the CDR3: TGCAGCGCTACCGGGACCGTCACCGGGGAGCTGTTTTTT. It translates to CSATGTVTGELFF.

The genes are TRBV4-1 and TRBJ1-2; TRBD1 is a possible D gene (6 bases). V dropped 4 bases and J dropped 6 bases, with 15 bases sitting between them. CDR3 length: 14 residues. Germline V CDR1 and CDR2: MGHRA, YSYEKL. CDR3 region: CASSPYRAYNGYTF. Here the CDR3 DNA reads TGCGCCAGCAGCCCATACAGGGCGTATAATGGCTACACCTTC.

This clone was detected a few times. The DNA for the CDR3 is TGTGCTAGTGGTTTGGTATCGAGTATCTCTGGGGCCAACGTCCTGACTTTC. Translated, it gives CASGLVSSISGANVLTF. The chain couples TRBV12-5 to TRBJ2-6; D not certain. The V gene's germline CDR1 is LGHNT and CDR2 FRNRAP. V lost 0 bases to trimming and J lost 0 bases, with 9 bases between them. The length of the CDR3 is 17 residues.

V usage is TRBV2 and J usage is TRBJ2-5; 7 bases match TRBD1. Looked up from germline, CDR1 is SNHLY and CDR2 is FYNNEI. The CDR3 spans 14 residues. V gave up 6 bases and J gave up 5 bases; unmatched junction bases: 9. The CDR3: CASRDRAPRETQYF. Here the CDR3 DNA reads TGTGCCAGCAGAGACAGGGCCCCTCGGGAGACCCAGTACTTC. The full variable domain, its missing parts supplied by reference TRBV2 and TRBJ2-5, is EPEVTQTPSHQVTQMGQEVILRCVPISNHLYFYWYRQILGQKVEFLVSFYNNEISEKSEIFDDQFSVERPDGSNFTLKIRSTKLEDSAMYFCASRDRAPRETQYFGPGTRLLVL.

J is TRBJ2-5 and V is TRBV30; possible D gene TRBD1, 6 bases. The CDR3 covers 13 residues. The ends were cut back, 2 bases at V and 1 base at J, with 8 bases in the middle. In germline, CDR1 is GTSNPN, CDR2 SVGIG (reference sequence). In DNA form, the CDR3 reads TGTGCCTGGAGTCCGACAGGCCAAGAGACCCAGTACTTC. Amino acids: CAWSPTGQETQYF.